This T cell receptor beta chain was documented in a study of blood T cell repertoires in COVID-19 (dated by TCRdb to 2018 to 2020). Background for the entire study: Collaborator samples came from the United States, Italy and Spain and covered acute and convalescent phases of COVID-19. The material from the prospective study consisted of cDNA or gDNA derived from T cells, B-cell-depleted T cells, or PBMCs. Subjects who had been exposed to COVID-19, were actively infected with it, or had recovered from it provided the deeply sampled blood TCRbeta repertoires that made up the dataset. A freely available public database, intended as a resource for researchers studying the immune response to SARS-CoV-2, is where the repertoires were released. The samples were drawn from the first 160 participants of the ongoing ImmuneRACE study and from under 1,500 subjects provided by 6 global collaborators. Sample metadata almost always included a de-identified subject ID, COVID-19 status, age in years and sex. HLA class I and class II types, where available, came from metadata supplied by the sample provider rather than from assay-based typing. General study outcomes and caveats: The amount of clinical and demographic metadata varied by source and participant and was provided uncurated.

V ends up 6 bases short and J 3 bases short, with an unmatched junction base count of 5. The CDR3 numbers 14 residues from cysteine through phenylalanine. Here the CDR3 DNA is all that survives: 42 bases in frame from base 1. CDR1 KGHSH and CDR2 LQKENI are derived from the germline V gene. On this clone itself: The antigen it binds to is not known. The input lacks base qualities; no much larger clone sits a single base away.

Collaborating institutions collected whole blood in K2EDTA tubes following their own protocols. Collaborator samples were shipped for TCRbeta analysis as frozen whole blood, isolated PBMCs, or DNA extracted from either sample type. TCRbeta CDR3 regions were amplified from genomic DNA by means of the immunoSEQ Assay, a bias-controlled multiplex PCR. On the study's bioinformatics: Within the assay, amplification of reference gene primers was used to estimate how many nucleated cells each sample contained. To quantify the absolute abundance of each unique TCRbeta CDR3 rearrangement, sequence reads were collapsed and filtered. For each sample, productive Simpson clonality was calculated as the square root of Simpson's diversity index over productive rearrangements. The clones in this table, taken by TCRdb from immuneACCESS, are in-frame only. Not every clone is retained; where verified, under half of the shortfall comes from an unresolved V gene, and the cause of the rest is unknown. V, J and clone size were drawn from that table, and D and trimming were deduced from the DNA. The sample yields 150,000 to 200,000 clones; approximately 87% were counted once. The ten largest make up 3.7% of the sample.

The clonotype comes from a man younger than 30 with active or convalescent COVID-19. The chain employs TRBV18 and TRBJ1-2; TRBD1 agrees with 9 junctional bases. Sequencing was carried out using peripheral blood. The nucleotides read TGTGCCAGCTCCGGGACAGGGTCCGACTATGGCTACACCTTC. Translation gives CASSGTGSDYGYTF.